What follows are 12 T cell receptor beta chains derived from one specimen sequenced in a study of blood T cell repertoires in COVID-19. Sequencing used immunoSEQ multiplex PCR; TCRdb keeps in-frame clones, though not all of them. In the table there are some 270,000 clones, roughly nine tenths of which are singletons. The material sequenced was peripheral blood. Receptors originate from a woman in her thirties or forties who had recovered from COVID-19.

The rearrangement links TRBV5-1 to TRBJ1-2; the D gene is possibly TRBD1 (6 bases). The CDR3 sequence is 17 residues long. With 1 base removed from V and 4 bases from J, the gap between germline ends came to 20 bases. From germline, CDR1 is SGHRS and CDR2 YFSETQ. Here the CDR3 DNA reads TGCGCCAGCAGCTTGAGTTCGGGGGGCAGAGCATCCTATGGCTACACCTTC. Encoded protein: CASSLSSGGRASYGYTF.

The chain combines TRBV14 with TRBJ1-1; D unresolved. Germline CDR1 is SGHDN and CDR2 is FVKESK. Trimming took 3 bases from V and 2 from J, leaving 28 bases between them. The CDR3 sequence is 20 residues long. Here the CDR3 reads CASSHSPLYPIMRSNTEAFF. For the CDR3, the DNA is TGTGCCAGCAGCCATAGTCCCCTCTACCCAATCATGCGGTCTAACACTGAAGCTTTCTTT.

The chain has TRBV4-3 and TRBJ2-3; D gene unclear. The CDR3 has 18 residues. The V end lost 1 base, the J end lost 4 bases, and 21 bases lay between the germline ends. The germline CDR1 and CDR2 sequences are LGHNA and YSLEER. The CDR3 DNA reads as TGCGCCAGCAGCCAAGCCCTCGCCACTACTCTAGTTTCAGATACGCAGTATTTT. Its protein product is CASSQALATTLVSDTQYF.

The CDR3 region is CATRLADSYNEQFF. The CDR3 DNA follows: TGTGCCACCAGACTAGCGGATTCCTACAATGAGCAGTTCTTC. This chain connects TRBV7-9 to TRBJ2-1, with TRBD2 matching 9 bases. CDR1 and CDR2 from the germline V gene are SEHNR and FQNEAQ (reference sequence). The CDR3 consists of 14 residues. The J segment lost 1 base and the V segment lost 10 bases, leaving 5 bases of the junction unmatched.

This sequence joins TRBV12-3 or TRBV12-4 and TRBJ2-2; D possibly corresponds to TRBD2 (6 bases). V was trimmed by 6 bases and J by 8 bases, leaving 13 bases between them. The CDR3 sequence is 13 residues long. The CDR3 protein is CASRTPAGGELFF. In nucleotides, the CDR3 is TGTGCCAGCAGGACCCCTGCGGGAGGGGAGCTGTTTTTT.

The V and J genes are TRBV18 and TRBJ1-4; TRBD1 is a possible D gene (6 bases). V was trimmed by 2 bases and J by 7 bases, leaving 8 bases between them. The germline V gene encodes CDR1 KGHSH and CDR2 LQKENI. This CDR3 region has 13 residues. The chain's CDR3 is CASSPGGGEKLFF. Written as DNA, the CDR3 is TGTGCCAGCTCACCAGGGGGCGGTGAAAAACTGTTTTTT.

In its sample, this clone was seen once. The chain uses TRBV19 and TRBJ2-5; D unclear. Trimming took 0 bases from V and 5 from J, leaving 7 bases between them. This CDR3 has 13 residues. CDR1 and CDR2 from the germline V gene are LNHDA and SQIVND (reference sequence). CDR3 amino acids: CASSIDRTETQYF. CDR3 nucleotides: TGTGCCAGTAGTATAGACAGAACGGAGACCCAGTACTTC.

The chain uses TRBV5-5 and TRBJ2-7, with 11 positions matching TRBD1. Germline assignment: CDR1 SGHKS and CDR2 YYEKEE (reference sequence). The CDR3 extends over 15 amino acids. J was trimmed by 2 bases and V by 0 bases; bases with no gene match: 1. CDR3 in amino acids: CASSLVGQGAYEQYV. Here the CDR3 DNA reads TGTGCCAGCAGCTTGGTGGGACAGGGGGCCTACGAGCAGTACGTC.

The rearrangement links TRBV5-1 to TRBJ1-3; TRBD1 matches at 7 bases. The germline V gene encodes CDR1 SGHRS and CDR2 YFSETQ. Trimming took 4 bases from V and 0 from J; bases not matched to a gene: 4. The CDR3 spans 15 residues. CDR3 DNA sequence: TGCGCCAGCAGCCTTGGGACAGCCTCTGGAAACACCATATATTTT. Its translation is CASSLGTASGNTIYF.

The chain couples TRBV5-6 to TRBJ1-1, with D possibly being TRBD1 (5 bases). From germline, CDR1 is SGHDT and CDR2 YYEEEE. The CDR3 consists of 14 residues. V shed 2 bases and J shed 1 base, with 9 bases lying between them. For the CDR3, the DNA is TGTGCCAGCAGCTTCTTGGGGCGGAACACTGAAGCTTTCTTT. It is translated as CASSFLGRNTEAFF.

The chain employs TRBV10-1 and TRBJ2-2, with 12 bases matching TRBD1. J was trimmed by 7 bases and V by 3 bases; bases with no gene match: 9. The CDR3 runs 17 residues. CDR1 is WNHNN and CDR2 is SYGVQD in the germline V gene (reference sequence). CDR3 DNA: TGCGCCAGCAGTGACCCGGGACAGGGGGCTTACTGCGGGGAGCTGTTTTTT. It codes for CASSDPGQGAYCGELFF.

The chain combines TRBV13 with TRBJ2-2; 11 bases are shared with TRBD2. Germline CDR1 and CDR2: PRHDT and FYEKMQ (reference sequence). The CDR3 is 16 residues long. Unmatched junction bases numbered 7, after V lost 5 bases and J lost 5 bases. CDR3 in DNA: TGTGCCAGCAGCGGCCTGGGACTAGCGGATACCGGGGAGCTGTTTTTT. This sequence encodes CASSGLGLADTGELFF.